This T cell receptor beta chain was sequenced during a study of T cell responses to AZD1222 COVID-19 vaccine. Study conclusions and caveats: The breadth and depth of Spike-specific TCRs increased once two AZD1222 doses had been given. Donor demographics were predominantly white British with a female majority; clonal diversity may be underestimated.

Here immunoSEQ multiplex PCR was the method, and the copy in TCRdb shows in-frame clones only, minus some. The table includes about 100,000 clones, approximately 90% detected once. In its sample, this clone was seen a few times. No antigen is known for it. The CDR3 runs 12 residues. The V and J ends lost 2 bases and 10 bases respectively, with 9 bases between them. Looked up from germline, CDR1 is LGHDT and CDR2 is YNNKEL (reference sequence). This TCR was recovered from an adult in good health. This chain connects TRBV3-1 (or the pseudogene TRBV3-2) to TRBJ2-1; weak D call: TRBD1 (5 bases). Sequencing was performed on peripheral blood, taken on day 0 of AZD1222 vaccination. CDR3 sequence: CASSQQGGEQFF. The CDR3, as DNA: TGTGCCAGCAGCCAACAGGGCGGCGAGCAGTTCTTC.